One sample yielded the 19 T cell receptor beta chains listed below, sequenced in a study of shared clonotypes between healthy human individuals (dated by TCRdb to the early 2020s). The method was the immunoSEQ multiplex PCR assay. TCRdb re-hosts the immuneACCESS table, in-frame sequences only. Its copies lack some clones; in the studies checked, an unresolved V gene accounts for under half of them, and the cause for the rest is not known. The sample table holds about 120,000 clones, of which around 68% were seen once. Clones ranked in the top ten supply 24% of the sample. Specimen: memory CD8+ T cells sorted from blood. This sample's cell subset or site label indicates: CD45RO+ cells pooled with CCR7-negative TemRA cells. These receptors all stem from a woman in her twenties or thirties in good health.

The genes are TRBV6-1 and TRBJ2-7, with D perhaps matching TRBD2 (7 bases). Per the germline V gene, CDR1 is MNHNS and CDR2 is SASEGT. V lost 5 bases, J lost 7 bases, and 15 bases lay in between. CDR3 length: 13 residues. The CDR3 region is CASSSSGRGEQYF. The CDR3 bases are TGTGCCAGCAGTTCAAGTGGGAGGGGGGAGCAGTACTTC.

The CDR3 DNA reads TGTGCCAGCAGTAACCAAGGAGGATACAATGAGCAGTTCTTC. It codes for CASSNQGGYNEQFF. The rearrangement links TRBV6-5 to TRBJ2-1; possibly TRBD2 for D (5 bases). This CDR3 has 14 residues. From germline, CDR1 is MNHEY and CDR2 SVGAGI. V was shortened by 5 bases and J by 4 bases, with 12 bases between the two germline ends.

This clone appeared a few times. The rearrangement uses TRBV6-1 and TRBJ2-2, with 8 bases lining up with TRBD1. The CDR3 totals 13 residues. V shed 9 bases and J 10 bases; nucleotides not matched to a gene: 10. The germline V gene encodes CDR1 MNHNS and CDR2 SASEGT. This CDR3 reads CASPGDRPPELFF. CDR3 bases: TGTGCCAGTCCGGGGGACAGGCCCCCGGAGCTGTTTTTT.

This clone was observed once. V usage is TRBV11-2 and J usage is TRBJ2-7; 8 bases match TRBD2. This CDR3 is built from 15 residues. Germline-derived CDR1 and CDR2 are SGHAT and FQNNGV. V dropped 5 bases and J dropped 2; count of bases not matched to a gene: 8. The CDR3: CASSVSSGGAYEQYF. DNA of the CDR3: TGTGCCAGCAGCGTAAGTTCCGGGGGGGCCTACGAGCAGTACTTC.

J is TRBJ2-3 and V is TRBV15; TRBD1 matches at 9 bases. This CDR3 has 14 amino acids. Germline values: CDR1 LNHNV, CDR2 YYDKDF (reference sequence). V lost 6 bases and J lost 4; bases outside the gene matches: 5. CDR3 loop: CATRQGQGADTQYF. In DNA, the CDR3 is TGTGCCACCAGACAGGGACAGGGCGCAGATACGCAGTATTTT.

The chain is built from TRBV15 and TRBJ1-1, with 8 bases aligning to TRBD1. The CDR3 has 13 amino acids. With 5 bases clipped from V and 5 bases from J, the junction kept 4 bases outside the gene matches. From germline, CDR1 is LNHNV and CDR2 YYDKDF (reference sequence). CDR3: CATSADRGTEAFF. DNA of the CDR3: TGTGCCACCAGCGCTGACAGGGGTACTGAAGCTTTCTTT.

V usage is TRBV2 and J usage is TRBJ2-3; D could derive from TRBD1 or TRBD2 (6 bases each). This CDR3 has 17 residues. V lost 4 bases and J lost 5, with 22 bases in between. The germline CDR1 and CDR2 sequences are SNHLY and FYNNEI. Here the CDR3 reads CASSVPQRGPAGDTQYF. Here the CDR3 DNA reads TGTGCCAGCAGTGTGCCCCAACGGGGGCCAGCGGGAGATACGCAGTATTTT.

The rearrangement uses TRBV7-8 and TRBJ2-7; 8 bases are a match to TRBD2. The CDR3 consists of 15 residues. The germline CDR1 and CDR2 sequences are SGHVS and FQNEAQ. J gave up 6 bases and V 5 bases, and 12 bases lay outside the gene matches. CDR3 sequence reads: CASSRSGSGLGEQYF. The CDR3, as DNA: TGTGCCAGCAGCAGGAGCGGGAGTGGGTTGGGCGAGCAGTACTTC. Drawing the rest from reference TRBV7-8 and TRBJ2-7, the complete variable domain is GAGVSQSPRYKVAKRGQDVALRCDPISGHVSLFWYQQALGQGPEFLTYFQNEAQLDKSGLPSDRFFAERPEGSVSTLKIQRTQQEDSAVYLCASSRSGSGLGEQYFGPGTRLTVT.

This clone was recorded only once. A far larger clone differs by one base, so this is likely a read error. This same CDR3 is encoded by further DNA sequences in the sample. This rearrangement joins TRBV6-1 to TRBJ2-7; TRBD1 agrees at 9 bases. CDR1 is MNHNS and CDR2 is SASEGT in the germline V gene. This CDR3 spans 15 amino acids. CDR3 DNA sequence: TGTGCTAGCAGTGAACAGGGGGCCAGCTCTTACGAGCAGTACTTC. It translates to CASSEQGASSYEQYF.

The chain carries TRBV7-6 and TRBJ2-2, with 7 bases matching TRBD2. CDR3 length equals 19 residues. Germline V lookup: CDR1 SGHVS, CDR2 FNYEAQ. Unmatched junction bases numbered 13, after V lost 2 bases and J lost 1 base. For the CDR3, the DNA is TGTGCCAGCAGCTTATCCACTTACGATGGGAGGGTGAACACCGGGGAGCTGTTTTTT. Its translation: CASSLSTYDGRVNTGELFF.

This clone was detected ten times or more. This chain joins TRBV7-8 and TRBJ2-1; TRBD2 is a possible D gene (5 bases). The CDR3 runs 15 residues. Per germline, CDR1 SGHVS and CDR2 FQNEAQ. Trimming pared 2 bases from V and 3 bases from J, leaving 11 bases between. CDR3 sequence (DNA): TGTGCCAGCAGCTTAAGTCCTAGCATCTACAATGAGCAGTTCTTC. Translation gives CASSLSPSIYNEQFF. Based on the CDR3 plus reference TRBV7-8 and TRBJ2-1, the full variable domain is GAGVSQSPRYKVAKRGQDVALRCDPISGHVSLFWYQQALGQGPEFLTYFQNEAQLDKSGLPSDRFFAERPEGSVSTLKIQRTQQEDSAVYLCASSLSPSIYNEQFFGPGTRLTVL.

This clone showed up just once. CDR3 bases: TGTGCCAGCAGCTATTACCTAAGCTACAGCTCCTACAATGAGCAGTTCTTC. Translated, it gives CASSYYLSYSSYNEQFF. This chain connects TRBV7-2 to TRBJ2-1; D remains ambiguous. The CDR3 contains 17 residues. V gave up 4 bases and J gave up 0 bases, with 16 bases separating them. The V gene's germline CDR1 is SGHTA and CDR2 FQGNSA.

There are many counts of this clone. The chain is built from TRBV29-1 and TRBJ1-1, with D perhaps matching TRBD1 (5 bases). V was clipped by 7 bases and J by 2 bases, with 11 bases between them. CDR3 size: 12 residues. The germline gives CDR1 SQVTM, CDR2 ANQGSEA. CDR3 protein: CSGWDDNTEAFF. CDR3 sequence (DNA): TGCAGCGGCTGGGACGACAACACTGAAGCTTTCTTT.

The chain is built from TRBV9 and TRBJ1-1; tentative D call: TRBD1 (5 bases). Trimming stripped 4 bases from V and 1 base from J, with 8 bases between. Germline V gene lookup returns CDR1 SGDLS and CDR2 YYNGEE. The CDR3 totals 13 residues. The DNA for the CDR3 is TGTGCCAGCAGCCTTCAGGGGAACACTGAAGCTTTCTTT. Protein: CASSLQGNTEAFF.

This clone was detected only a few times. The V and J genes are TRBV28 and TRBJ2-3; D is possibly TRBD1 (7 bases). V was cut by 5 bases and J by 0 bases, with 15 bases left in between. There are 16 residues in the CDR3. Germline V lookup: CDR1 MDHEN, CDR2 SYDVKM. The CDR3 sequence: CASSPSSGGSTDTQYF. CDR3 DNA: TGTGCCAGCAGTCCCTCCTCAGGGGGGAGCACAGATACGCAGTATTTT.

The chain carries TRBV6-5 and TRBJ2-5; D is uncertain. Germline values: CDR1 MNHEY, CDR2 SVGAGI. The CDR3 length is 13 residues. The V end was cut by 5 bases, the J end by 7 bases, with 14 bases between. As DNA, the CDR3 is TGTGCCAGCAGTCGGACGCGGTCCGGGACCCAGTACTTC. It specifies CASSRTRSGTQYF.

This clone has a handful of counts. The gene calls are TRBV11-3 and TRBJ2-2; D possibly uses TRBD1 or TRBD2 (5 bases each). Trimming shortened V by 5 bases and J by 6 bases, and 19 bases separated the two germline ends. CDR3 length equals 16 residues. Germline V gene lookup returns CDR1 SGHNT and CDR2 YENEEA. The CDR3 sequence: CASSPPGALSAGELFF. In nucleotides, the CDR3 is TGTGCCAGCAGCCCCCCCGGGGCTCTTAGCGCCGGGGAGCTGTTTTTT. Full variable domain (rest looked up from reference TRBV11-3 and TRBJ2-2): EAGVVQSPRYKIIEKKQPVAFWCNPISGHNTLYWYLQNLGQGPELLIRYENEEAVDDSQLPKDRFSAERLKGVDSTLKIQPAELGDSAVYLCASSPPGALSAGELFFGEGSRLTVL.

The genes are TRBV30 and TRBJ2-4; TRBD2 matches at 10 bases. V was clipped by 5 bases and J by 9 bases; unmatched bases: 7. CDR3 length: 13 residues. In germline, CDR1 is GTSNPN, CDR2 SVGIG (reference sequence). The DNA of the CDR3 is TGTGCCTGGTCCGGGACTAGCGATGGCATTCAGTACTTC. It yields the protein CAWSGTSDGIQYF.

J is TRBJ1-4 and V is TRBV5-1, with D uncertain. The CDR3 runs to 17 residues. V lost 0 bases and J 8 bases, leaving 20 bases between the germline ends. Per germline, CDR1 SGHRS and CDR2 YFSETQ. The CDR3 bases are TGCGCCAGCAGCTTGGATGGGTGGATCACCCGTAGGGAAAAACTGTTTTTT. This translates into CASSLDGWITRREKLFF.